This is a list of T cell receptor beta chains from one sample in a study of cytomegalovirus exposure and HLA in healthy donors. TCRdb keeps only in-frame clones here, not all; method: immunoSEQ multiplex PCR. There are 170,000 or so clones in the sample; more than 60% occur only once, and under 1.5% lies in the top ten. The sample was PBMCs. These receptors were taken from a woman younger than 45 in good health and CMV-seronegative. CDR3s include the opening cysteine and the closing phenylalanine or tryptophan.

j_call v_call cdr3_aa
TRBJ1-1 TRBV28 CASSAQGRPEAFF
TRBJ1-2 TRBV30 CAWSVGQGGHYGYTF
TRBJ1-1 TRBV15 CATSRETGANTEAFF
TRBJ2-5 TRBV19 CASSREGPGTNIQETQYF
TRBJ2-5 TRBV5-1 CASSLRQGEETQYF
TRBJ2-7 TRBV11-2 CASSQGQNSYEQYF
TRBJ2-6 TRBV10-3 CAISVGTSGGQNSGANVLTF
TRBJ1-2 TRBV6-1 CASSDKGALGYTF
TRBJ2-5 TRBV5-5 CASSHTSTSQETQYF
TRBJ1-1 TRBV7-9 CASSLEQGTEAFF
TRBJ1-5 TRBV18 CASSPNAGESPQHF
TRBJ1-3 TRBV10-3 CAISAGQGPPGNTIYF
TRBJ1-2 TRBV7-9 CASSSVGTDHYGYTF
TRBJ2-1 TRBV25-1 CASSAQGRDEQFF
TRBJ1-5 TRBV2 CASRGSEGNQPQHF
TRBJ1-2 TRBV9 CASRPEAKQGRYTF
TRBJ2-1 TRBV12-2 CASRPVGGLHNEQFF
TRBJ1-2 TRBV9 CASSVLVSGGSGYTF
TRBJ1-2 TRBV27 CASSLKITPNPNYGYTF
TRBJ2-1 TRBV5-4 CASSLSTSMHEQFF
TRBJ2-3 TRBV5-1 CASSSGLADTDTQYF
TRBJ1-6 TRBV6-6 CASSTGQGDFSPLHF
TRBJ1-1 TRBV2 CASSDEGIAEAFF
TRBJ1-2 TRBV5-4 CASSSLDRTEWYGYTF
TRBJ1-1 TRBV5-1 CASSFEWAGGYTEAFF
TRBJ2-1 TRBV2 CASRQSGEQFF
TRBJ1-1 TRBV5-1 CASSTDRATEAFF
TRBJ2-5 TRBV14 CASSPPHGGRRGEETQYF
TRBJ2-1 TRBV2 CASSGGQTQFF
TRBJ1-2 TRBV28 CASSLEGVGYTF
TRBJ2-5 TRBV20-1 CSATEETQYF
TRBJ1-2 TRBV2 CASSPDRGAYGYTF
TRBJ2-5 TRBV6-6 CASSYVGTVQETQYF
TRBJ2-3 TRBV5-4 CASSLSLAGPADTQYF
TRBJ2-7 TRBV5-1 CASAEGGGLFYEQYF
TRBJ2-3 TRBV16 CASNTQRRDWGTQYF
TRBJ1-2 TRBV11-1 CASSLRPGDGRSGYTF
TRBJ2-3 TRBV18 CASSPPRLTDTQYF
TRBJ1-1 TRBV29-1 CSATGTGGSANTEAFF
TRBJ1-5 TRBV27 CASSLSTGQRTQHF
TRBJ2-5 TRBV19 CASSMGQLTYQETQYF
TRBJ2-7 TRBV6-6 CASSYSGTGPHEQYF
TRBJ1-6 TRBV7-9 CASGKSQGAYNSPLHF
TRBJ2-2 TRBV29-1 CSVVRDRGTGELFF
TRBJ1-4 TRBV2 CASSESTDNNEKLFF
TRBJ1-2 TRBV2 CASSVGQGYYGYTF
TRBJ1-5 TRBV15 CATSRGSGAFSNQPQHF
TRBJ1-5 TRBV19 CASSPYKRTGDQPQHF
TRBJ1-1 TRBV7-9 CASRRRGRKLNTEAFF
TRBJ2-6 TRBV4-1 CASSQGDSGWDSGANVLTF
TRBJ1-1 TRBV19 CASSTGGSPAEAFF
TRBJ2-2 TRBV2 CASSRGGGAGELFF
TRBJ1-1 TRBV19 CASRRGIEAFF
TRBJ1-2 TRBV7-9 CASSPPEQGSYGYTF
TRBJ1-2 TRBV30 CAWSDPGTVEGYTF